This T cell receptor (beta chain) was documented in a study of shared clonotypes between healthy human individuals. Study-wide results and caveats: Sharing of clonotypes among donors was expected to vary with sequencing depth.

To note about this clone: Antigen: not known.

Libraries were prepared by immunoSEQ multiplex PCR; TCRdb keeps only in-frame clonotypes and omits some of them. The sample has roughly 500,000 clones, around 96% seen once. Material for sequencing was naive CD4+ T cells sorted from blood. Subset meaning: CD45RA+ positively selected. The sequence derives from a woman aged 25 to 39 in good health.

CDR3 nucleotide sequence: TGTGCCAGCAGCTTATCAGCGGGGACCGGGTCAACCCTTATTGCGCAAGAGACCCAGTACTTC. This encodes CASSLSAGTGSTLIAQETQYF. This chain connects TRBV7-8 to TRBJ2-5, with TRBD2 matching over 7 bases. CDR3 size: 21 residues. With V trimmed by 2 bases and J by 2 bases, 23 bases remained unmatched. Germline CDR1 SGHVS, CDR2 FQNEAQ.